One and the same sample provided the 5 T cell receptor beta chains below, sequenced in a study of beta chain features in type 1 diabetes. Broader study findings: Moderately but significantly shorter TCRB CDR3s were found in Type 1 diabetes patients in all four CD4+ subsets.

The isolated RNA, all of it, was reverse transcribed, so expressed TCRB transcripts were what got sequenced. Sequenced by immunoSEQ multiplex PCR; TCRdb stores in-frame clones only, minus some. The table lists 250,000 to 300,000 clones, roughly an eighth of them singletons, with more than 0.015% in the top ten. Their target antigens are unknown. The sample was naive CD4+ T cells from blood. All receptors come from a man aged 25-45 years with type 1 diabetes.

The table lists this clone with a few counts. The chain has TRBV7-9 and TRBJ2-7; possibly TRBD1 for D (5 bases). The CDR3 spans 14 residues. V lost 4 bases and J 5 bases, leaving 15 bases between the germline ends. Germline V gene data show CDR1 as SEHNR and CDR2 as FQNEAQ (reference sequence). CDR3 in amino acids: CASSWAQGVDEQYF. The CDR3 DNA reads TGTGCCAGCAGCTGGGCGCAAGGGGTGGACGAGCAGTACTTC.

This clone has just a few counts. V is TRBV7-2 and J is TRBJ2-7; 9 bases agree with TRBD1. The CDR3 contains 15 residues. V gave up 3 bases and J gave up 5 bases; unmatched junction bases: 8. The germline gives CDR1 SGHTA, CDR2 FQGNSA. As DNA, the CDR3 is TGTGCCAGCAGCTTTCTACAGGGGGCGAGGAACGAGCAGTACTTC. Encoded protein: CASSFLQGARNEQYF.

This chain joins TRBV27 and TRBJ2-2; 11 nucleotides line up with TRBD2. From germline, CDR1 is MNHEY and CDR2 SMNVEV (reference sequence). This CDR3 spans 16 amino acids. V shed 5 bases, J shed 1 base, and the junction held 3 bases outside the gene matches. The CDR3 spells CASSPLAGGNTGELFF. In nucleotides, the CDR3 is TGTGCCAGCAGTCCGCTAGCGGGAGGGAACACCGGGGAGCTGTTTTTT.

The chain couples TRBV18 to TRBJ2-6; D is undetermined. V was clipped by 3 bases and J by 0 bases, with 15 bases between them. The CDR3 contains 18 residues. The germline gives CDR1 KGHSH, CDR2 LQKENI. Written as DNA, the CDR3 is TGTGCCAGCTCACCGATGGCAGGATCTACCTCTGGGGCCAACGTCCTGACTTTC. This encodes CASSPMAGSTSGANVLTF.

The rearrangement joins TRBV28 to TRBJ2-5, with D perhaps TRBD2 (5 bases). The J call may be faulty, since TRBJ2-7 better matches the DNA end. Germline V gene sequence: CDR1 MDHEN, CDR2 SYDVKM. The CDR3 extends over 12 amino acids. The CDR3 DNA reads as TGTGCCAGCAGTTTCAGCGGAATCGAGCAGTACTTC. This sequence encodes CASSFSGIEQYF.